Following are 23 T cell receptor beta chains from one sample sequenced in a study of T-cell reconstitution after alpha-beta-depleted transplantation in children. Unique molecular identifiers featured in how the TCRbeta library was prepared. TCRdb independently ran MiXCR on the PCR reads; one entry per CDR3 protein. Here the sample spans some 190,000 distinct CDR3 sequences, roughly 10% being singletons. The sample was PBMCs, taken before TCRalphabeta/CD19-depleted stem cell transplant. All receptors derive from a boy between 2 and 15 years old with acute myeloid leukemia, due to receive a stem cell transplant.

Many counts were recorded for this clonotype. V is TRBV27 and J is TRBJ2-7; D is possibly TRBD1 (8 bases). V lost 3 bases to trimming and J lost 1 base, with 13 bases between them. The CDR3 has 15 amino acids. Germline V CDR1 and CDR2: MNHEY, SMNVEV (reference sequence). This CDR3 is CASSFTGGGSYEQYF. CDR3 sequence (DNA): TGTGCCAGCAGTTTCACAGGGGGGGGATCCTACGAGCAGTACTTC.

This clonotype was detected ten times or more. The chain uses TRBV29-1 and TRBJ1-4, with no clear D. V lost 5 bases, J lost 5 bases, and 9 bases lay in between. Germline CDR1 and CDR2: SQVTM and ANQGSEA. This CDR3 is built from 12 residues. In DNA, the CDR3 is TGCAGCGTTCAAGGACCGAATGAAAAACTGTTTTTT. Its translation: CSVQGPNEKLFF.

There are many counts of this clonotype. V and J are TRBV20-1 and TRBJ2-3, with TRBD2 matching over 14 bases. CDR1 and CDR2 from the germline V gene are DFQATT and SNEGSKA (reference sequence). Germline trimming cut 6 bases from V and 4 bases from J; bases unmatched to any gene: 15. The CDR3 totals 18 residues. The CDR3 region is CSATGLAGGRARADTQYF. As DNA, the CDR3 is TGCAGTGCCACAGGACTAGCGGGGGGCAGGGCACGCGCAGATACGCAGTATTTT.

This clonotype was seen at least ten times. The V call is TRBV9, the J call TRBJ2-1; D is possibly TRBD1 or TRBD2 (5 bases each). Trimming cost V 4 bases and J 2 bases, with 13 bases left between them. CDR1 is SGDLS, CDR2 YYNGEE, per germline. This CDR3 contains 15 residues. For the CDR3, the DNA is TGTGCCAGCAGCAGCCGGGACGCCCCCTACAATGAGCAGTTCTTC. Its translation is CASSSRDAPYNEQFF.

In this sample, this clonotype turned up a few times. The chain couples TRBV20-1 to TRBJ2-3; D may be TRBD2 (5 bases). Germline values: CDR1 DFQATT, CDR2 SNEGSKA (reference sequence). V lost 4 bases and J lost 0, with 23 bases in between. The CDR3 is made up of 18 amino acids. The CDR3 loop reads CSAKLVSLFRESTDTQYF. CDR3 bases: TGCAGTGCTAAACTAGTGTCTCTATTCCGGGAAAGCACAGATACGCAGTATTTT.

This clonotype occurred many times. The J gene is TRBJ2-1, the V gene TRBV6-1; D possibly uses TRBD1 or TRBD2 (5 bases each). The CDR3 has 15 residues. The V gene lost 4 bases and the J gene lost 4 bases, with 14 bases spanning the gap. Germline V CDR1 and CDR2: MNHNS, SASEGT. The CDR3 is CASSARQRGYNEQFF. CDR3 DNA sequence: TGTGCCAGCAGTGCTAGACAGAGGGGATACAATGAGCAGTTCTTC.

This clonotype was picked up many times. This chain connects TRBV20-1 to TRBJ1-1; 9 nucleotides align to TRBD1. The CDR3 contains 14 residues. From germline, CDR1 is DFQATT and CDR2 SNEGSKA (reference sequence). Trimming at V came to 3 bases and at J to 4 bases, leaving 6 bases not matched to a gene. CDR3 sequence reads: CSAREIQGATEAFF. The CDR3 bases are TGCAGTGCTAGGGAAATACAGGGGGCCACTGAAGCTTTCTTT.

This clonotype showed up many times. V gene TRBV3-1 combines with J gene TRBJ1-1, with no clear D. CDR1 is LGHDT and CDR2 is YNNKEL in the germline V gene (reference sequence). The CDR3 has 16 residues. Trimming removed 2 bases at V and 0 bases at J, with 13 bases between. CDR3 in DNA: TGTGCCAGCAGCCAATCACGGGGAATCGTGAACACTGAAGCTTTCTTT. Its protein product is CASSQSRGIVNTEAFF.

The V call is TRBV29-1, the J call TRBJ2-1; D is possibly TRBD1 (6 bases). CDR3 length: 14 amino acids. V lost 1 base, J lost 12 bases, and 19 bases lay in between. Germline CDR1 SQVTM, CDR2 ANQGSEA. The CDR3 reads CSVEVQGAYNWQFF. Written as DNA, the CDR3 is TGCAGCGTTGAAGTACAGGGAGCCTACAATTGGCAGTTCTTC.

This clonotype was seen at least ten times. The rearrangement joins TRBV9 to TRBJ1-1; 8 bases align to TRBD1. The CDR3 extends over 19 amino acids. CDR1 is SGDLS, CDR2 YYNGEE, per germline. V dropped 4 bases and J dropped 4; count of bases not matched to a gene: 21. CDR3 residues: CASSQWPSLQGARGTEAFF. The CDR3 coding sequence is TGTGCCAGCAGCCAATGGCCGAGCTTGCAGGGGGCGCGTGGCACTGAAGCTTTCTTT.

In its sample, this clonotype was seen many times. The gene calls are TRBV6-5 and TRBJ1-1; no firm D call. This CDR3 has 15 amino acids. Trimming shortened V by 0 bases and J by 4 bases, and 12 bases separated the two germline ends. Germline lookup yields CDR1 MNHEY and CDR2 SVGAGI. Here the CDR3 reads CASSYSPGVGTEAFF. Here the CDR3 DNA reads TGTGCCAGCAGTTACTCGCCTGGGGTAGGCACTGAAGCTTTCTTT.

This clonotype was seen ten or more times. The chain couples TRBV24-1 to TRBJ2-4; 7 bases align to TRBD2. Trimming took 4 bases from V and 6 from J; bases not matched to a gene: 5. The germline CDR1 and CDR2 sequences are KGHDR and SFDVKD. The CDR3 is 14 residues long. CDR3 loop: CATSDPAGANIQYF. Here the CDR3 DNA reads TGTGCCACCAGTGACCCTGCGGGAGCAAACATTCAGTACTTC.

This clonotype has a count of ten or more. The chain links TRBV20-1 to TRBJ2-3, with 7 bases identical to TRBD2. V trimming: 0 bases; J trimming: 8 bases; junction bases outside the gene matches: 14. This CDR3 is 16 amino acids long. Germline V gene data show CDR1 as DFQATT and CDR2 as SNEGSKA (reference sequence). In DNA form, the CDR3 reads TGCAGTGCTAGAGATTTCGAGGGAGGGCTGGGAGGTACGCAGTATTTT. It codes for CSARDFEGGLGGTQYF.

Ten or more counts support this clonotype. This sequence joins TRBV6-6 and TRBJ2-7, with 7 bases lining up with TRBD2. Germline CDR1 MNHNY, CDR2 SVGAGI (reference sequence). After removal of 10 bases from V and 7 bases from J, the junction contained 13 bases not matched to a gene. The CDR3 is 13 amino acids. CDR3 nucleotides: TGTGCCATCACCCCCGTGCGAGCGGGGGAGCAGTACTTC. Its translation is CAITPVRAGEQYF.

This clonotype was picked up many times. This chain connects TRBV5-6 to TRBJ1-5, with D possibly being TRBD1 (5 bases). The V gene's germline CDR1 is SGHDT and CDR2 YYEEEE. This CDR3 contains 15 residues. V dropped 3 bases and J dropped 6 bases, with 16 bases sitting between them. The CDR3: CASSSLPGLRQPQHF. CDR3 nucleotides: TGTGCCAGCAGCTCCCTCCCAGGGCTGCGTCAGCCCCAGCATTTT.

At least ten counts were recorded for this clonotype. The chain carries TRBV12-3 or TRBV12-4 and TRBJ1-1, with 12 positions matching TRBD1. V trimming: 4 bases; J trimming: 5 bases; junction bases outside the gene matches: 8. The CDR3 totals 16 residues. The CDR3 loop is CASSSPGQGARTEAFF. The CDR3 nucleotides read TGTGCCAGCAGTTCGCCGGGACAGGGGGCGAGGACTGAAGCTTTCTTT.

This clonotype was counted ten times or more. The chain carries TRBV7-9 and TRBJ1-2; no clear D. Germline V gene lookup returns CDR1 SEHNR and CDR2 FQNEAQ (reference sequence). CDR3 length: 14 amino acids. The V end was cut by 5 bases, the J end by 4 bases, with 14 bases between. CDR3 amino acids: CASSPRRTSYGYTF. In DNA form, the CDR3 reads TGTGCCAGCAGCCCCCGTCGGACGTCCTATGGCTACACCTTC.

The table lists this clonotype with many counts. The rearrangement joins TRBV12-3 or TRBV12-4 to TRBJ1-3; the D is unclear. Trimming removed 7 bases from V and 0 bases from J, with 13 bases in between. The CDR3 is 15 amino acids. The chain's CDR3 is CASTPQRASGNTIYF. The CDR3 coding sequence is TGTGCCAGCACCCCGCAGAGGGCCTCTGGAAACACCATATATTTT.

The sample holds many counts of this clonotype. The V call is TRBV5-1, the J call TRBJ2-5; a weak D match, TRBD2 (6 bases). The V and J ends lost 1 base and 7 bases respectively, with 17 bases between them. Germline V CDR1 and CDR2: SGHRS, YFSETQ. The length of the CDR3 is 15 residues. CDR3 amino acids: CASSLTLMRDGTQYF. CDR3 sequence (DNA): TGCGCCAGCAGCTTGACGTTAATGCGGGACGGGACCCAGTACTTC.

In its sample, this clonotype was seen many times. The J gene is TRBJ2-2, the V gene TRBV4-2; D is perhaps TRBD1 or TRBD2 (5 bases each). CDR3 length: 13 residues. With 0 bases removed from V and 9 bases from J, the gap between germline ends came to 8 bases. CDR1 and CDR2 (germline): LGHNA, YNFKEQ. CDR3 nucleotide sequence: TGTGCCAGCAGCCAAGATGAGGGGAGGGAGCTGTTTTTT. It codes for CASSQDEGRELFF.

At least ten counts were recorded for this clonotype. V gene TRBV7-9 combines with J gene TRBJ1-1, with D perhaps TRBD1 (5 bases). This CDR3 comprises 14 residues. The germline V gene encodes CDR1 SEHNR and CDR2 FQNEAQ (reference sequence). Between the trimmed V and J ends, which lost 3 bases and 1 base, there was a span of 9 bases. The CDR3 DNA reads as TGTGCCAGCAGCTTGATAGGGGCGAACACTGAAGCTTTCTTT. Protein product: CASSLIGANTEAFF.

This clonotype was seen ten or more times. The gene calls are TRBV20-1 and TRBJ2-3; 7 bases match TRBD2. In germline, CDR1 is DFQATT, CDR2 SNEGSKA (reference sequence). V gave up 6 bases and J gave up 1 base; unmatched junction bases: 13. The CDR3 is made up of 16 amino acids. CDR3 protein: CSAVGTIGPRTDTQYF. As DNA, the CDR3 is TGCAGTGCCGTGGGGACTATCGGGCCACGCACAGATACGCAGTATTTT.

The CDR3 protein is CASSLMDRGDSPLHF. As DNA, the CDR3 is TGTGCCAGCAGCTTAATGGACAGGGGTGATTCACCCCTCCACTTT. The rearrangement links TRBV7-3 to TRBJ1-6; 9 bases line up with TRBD1. With 1 base clipped from V and 8 bases from J, the junction kept 3 bases outside the gene matches. The CDR3 runs to 15 residues. Germline values: CDR1 SGHTA, CDR2 FQGTGA.